Listed below are T cell receptor beta chains from one sample, sequenced in a study of identical twins. TCRdb reprocessed the 5' RACE reads via MiXCR and lists one record per CDR3 protein. The data hold roughly 250,000 distinct CDR3 sequences, with 6.5% to 9% observed a single time. The sample also formed part of further work on yellow fever vaccine responses in identical twins.

Input material: CD8+ T cells sorted from blood. Source of these receptors: a woman younger than 30 in good health. Each CDR3 is given with its conserved first and last residue. A D gene is named only where the DNA matches it firmly. Size is omitted from some rows. Given values are once, few, many or a class for expanded clones.

size	J	D	V	DNA	CDR3
many	TRBJ1-1	.	TRBV4-1	TGCGCCAGCAGCCGCTTTGACGAGGGCTCGGACACTGAAGCTTTCTTT	CASSRFDEGSDTEAFF
few	TRBJ2-2	.	TRBV5-6	TGTGCCAGCAGGGCTCCGGGCAACACCGGGGAGCTGTTTTTT	CASRAPGNTGELFF
many	TRBJ2-1	TRBD2	TRBV24-1	TGTGCCACCAGTGATAGAACTAGCGGGAGCTCCTACAATGAGCAGTTCTTC	CATSDRTSGSSYNEQFF
many	TRBJ2-3	.	TRBV28	TGTGCCAGCAGTTTACCCCAACACACAGATACGCAGTATTTT	CASSLPQHTDTQYF
many	TRBJ2-1	.	TRBV3-1	TGTGCCAGCAGCCAAGAAATTATCTTTGGGACTCTTCGCTACAATGAGCAGTTCTTC	CASSQEIIFGTLRYNEQFF
.	TRBJ2-7	.	TRBV12-5	TGTGCTAGTGGTTCTCCCCCACATGGGCACGAGCAGTACTTC	CASGSPPHGHEQYF
many	TRBJ1-5	.	TRBV15	TGTGCCACCAGCAGCACAGGTCCCTATAGCAATCAGCCCCAGCATTTT	CATSSTGPYSNQPQHF
.	TRBJ2-1	TRBD2	TRBV5-1	TGCGCCAGCAGCTCCGCGACTAGCGGGGGGTTATCCTACAATGAGCAGTTCTTC	CASSSATSGGLSYNEQFF
many	TRBJ2-5	TRBD1	TRBV27	TGTGCCAGCAGTACCCGGACAGGGCGAGAGACCCAGTACTTC	CASSTRTGRETQYF
.	TRBJ1-1	TRBD1	TRBV7-9	TGTGCCAGCAGCACCCCACGTTTGGCAGGGGGTACTGAAGCTTTCTTT	CASSTPRLAGGTEAFF
.	TRBJ2-7	TRBD2	TRBV6-1	TGTGCCAGCGCCTTGGGAGGGATCAACGAGCAGTACTTC	CASALGGINEQYF
many	TRBJ2-2	.	TRBV12-3/TRBV12-4	TGTGCCAGCAGTTCGTACCCCAGGGGAATTGAGTATAACACCGGGGAGCTGTTTTTT	CASSSYPRGIEYNTGELFF
few	TRBJ2-1	.	TRBV3-1	TGTGCCAGCAGCCAAGGGTCCATCAATGAGCAGTTCTTC	CASSQGSINEQFF
many	TRBJ1-1	TRBD1	TRBV5-1	TGCGCCAGCAGCCCTGAAAGGGGGCTAGACGACACTGAAGCTTTCTTT	CASSPERGLDDTEAFF
.	TRBJ2-1	.	TRBV6-5	TGTGCCAGCAGTTACGGCCGTTTCAAGAAAAACAATGAGCAGTTCTTC	CASSYGRFKKNNEQFF
few	TRBJ2-7	TRBD1	TRBV12-3/TRBV12-4	TGTGCCAGCACCCCAGGGGGCGGCGAGCAGTACTTC	CASTPGGGEQYF
many	TRBJ2-1	.	TRBV9	TGTGCCAGCAGCGCCGGTGGAGGTGGCTCCTACAATGAGCAGTTCTTC	CASSAGGGGSYNEQFF
many	TRBJ2-2	TRBD2	TRBV12-3/TRBV12-4	TGTGCCAGCAGCCTTGGGAGGGGTCAATTCACCGGGGAGCTGTTTTTT	CASSLGRGQFTGELFF
many	TRBJ1-4	.	TRBV27	TGTGCCAGCAGTTTAGGGGATGAAAAACTGTTTTTT	CASSLGDEKLFF
many	TRBJ2-3	.	TRBV15	TGTGCCACCAGCAGAGGTTATACAGATACGCAGTATTTT	CATSRGYTDTQYF
few	TRBJ1-6	.	TRBV5-1	TGCGCCAGCAGCCTATACAGGGTGGAGGGTAATTCACCCCTCCACTTT	CASSLYRVEGNSPLHF
.	TRBJ2-7	.	TRBV14	TGTGCCAGCAGCCCCCCTGAGGGGTCAGAGCAGTACTTC	CASSPPEGSEQYF
many	TRBJ2-1	.	TRBV11-2	TGTGCCAGCAGTTTAGGGGGGACTTACAATGAGCAGTTCTTC	CASSLGGTYNEQFF
few	TRBJ1-4	TRBD1	TRBV7-9	TGTGCCAGCAGCCCCCGGACAGGGGTCATTACTAATGAAAAACTGTTTTTT	CASSPRTGVITNEKLFF
many	TRBJ2-1	.	TRBV28	TGTGCCAGCAGTGTCCTAGGTGAGCAGTTCTTC	CASSVLGEQFF
many	TRBJ2-1	TRBD2	TRBV2	TGTGCCAGCAGTGAAAGGGCTAGCGGGGGTGTCAATGAGCAGTTCTTC	CASSERASGGVNEQFF
few	TRBJ1-1	TRBD1	TRBV27	TGTGCCAGCAATACAGGGGTGTATAGCACTGAAGCTTTCTTT	CASNTGVYSTEAFF
many	TRBJ2-2	.	TRBV11-2	TGTGCCAGCAGCTTATTCAACACCGGGGAGCTGTTTTTT	CASSLFNTGELFF
.	TRBJ2-1	TRBD1	TRBV6-1	TGTGCCAGCGGGCAGGGGGCGCGCAATGAGCAGTTCTTC	CASGQGARNEQFF
few	TRBJ2-4	.	TRBV12-3/TRBV12-4	TGTGCCAGCAGTTTTGACGGGAACATTCAGTACTTC	CASSFDGNIQYF
many	TRBJ2-1	TRBD2	TRBV7-9	TGTGCCAGCAGCTCCCGAGTAGCGGGGCATGAGCAGTTCTTC	CASSSRVAGHEQFF
few	TRBJ2-1	TRBD2	TRBV4-1	TGCGCCAGCAGCCAGGTTCCTAGCGGGAGATCTCTTTATTACAATGAGCAGTTCTTC	CASSQVPSGRSLYYNEQFF
many	TRBJ1-5	.	TRBV15	TGTGCCACCAGCAGAGCAGACGGGGGCAATCAGCCCCAGCATTTT	CATSRADGGNQPQHF
.	TRBJ2-3	.	TRBV7-7	TGTGCCAGCAGCGCGGGACAACAAGGAGCCACAGATACGCAGTATTTT	CASSAGQQGATDTQYF
many	TRBJ2-7	.	TRBV4-1	TGCGCCAGCAGCCAAGATTCGGTTCGGGAGCAGTACTTC	CASSQDSVREQYF
many	TRBJ1-2	.	TRBV29-1	TGCAGCGTCCCCTTACCAGGGAGGGGCTATGGCTACACCTTC	CSVPLPGRGYGYTF
few	TRBJ2-1	TRBD2	TRBV11-3	TGTGCCAGCAGCTTAGATCTGGGAGGGAGCTCCTACAATGAGCAGTTCTTC	CASSLDLGGSSYNEQFF
few	TRBJ1-1	.	TRBV20-1	TGCAGTGCTAGGTCGGAGGGCCACACTGAAGCTTTCTTT	CSARSEGHTEAFF
.	TRBJ1-3	.	TRBV20-1	TGCTGTGCTAGAGAAATGACCGGGCCCTCTGGAAACACCATATATTTT	CCAREMTGPSGNTIYF
.	TRBJ2-3	.	TRBV5-6	TGTGCCAGCAGCTTGGCCAGCCCCAGAGAAAGCACAGATACGCAGTATTTT	CASSLASPRESTDTQYF
.	TRBJ2-2	TRBD2	TRBV6-5	TGTGCCAGCAGTTACTCTGGTAGCGGGGGGGGGACCGGGGAGCTGTTTTTT	CASSYSGSGGGTGELFF